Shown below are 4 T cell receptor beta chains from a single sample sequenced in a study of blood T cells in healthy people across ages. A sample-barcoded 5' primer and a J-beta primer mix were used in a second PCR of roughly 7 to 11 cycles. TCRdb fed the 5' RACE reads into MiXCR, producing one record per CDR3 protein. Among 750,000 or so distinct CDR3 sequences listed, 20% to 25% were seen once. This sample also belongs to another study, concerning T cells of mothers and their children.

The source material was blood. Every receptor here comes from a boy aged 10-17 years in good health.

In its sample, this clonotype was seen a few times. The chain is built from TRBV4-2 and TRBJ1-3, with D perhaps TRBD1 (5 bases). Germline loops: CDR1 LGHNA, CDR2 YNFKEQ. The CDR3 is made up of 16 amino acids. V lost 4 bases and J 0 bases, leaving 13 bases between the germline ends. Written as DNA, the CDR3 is TGTGCCAGCAGCCGCGGGACTCCAGACTCTGGAAACACCATATATTTT. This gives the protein CASSRGTPDSGNTIYF.

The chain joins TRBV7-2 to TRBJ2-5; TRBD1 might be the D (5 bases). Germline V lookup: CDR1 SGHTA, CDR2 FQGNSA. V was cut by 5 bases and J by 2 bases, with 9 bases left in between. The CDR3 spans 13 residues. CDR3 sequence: CASSRQTQETQYF. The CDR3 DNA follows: TGTGCCAGCAGCCGACAGACTCAAGAGACCCAGTACTTC.

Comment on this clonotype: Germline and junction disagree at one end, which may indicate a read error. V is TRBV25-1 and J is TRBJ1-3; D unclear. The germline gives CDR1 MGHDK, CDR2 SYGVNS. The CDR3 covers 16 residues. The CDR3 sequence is CASSEYFSSSGNTIYF. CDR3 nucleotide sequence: TGTGCCAGCAGCGAATATTTCTCCAGCTCTGGAAACACCATATATTTT.

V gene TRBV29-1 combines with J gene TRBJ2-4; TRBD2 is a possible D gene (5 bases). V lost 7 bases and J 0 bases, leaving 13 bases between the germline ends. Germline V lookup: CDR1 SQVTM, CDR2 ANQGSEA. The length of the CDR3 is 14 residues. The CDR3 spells CSGLSGIAKNIQYF. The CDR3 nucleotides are TGCAGCGGACTAAGCGGTATAGCCAAAAACATTCAGTACTTC. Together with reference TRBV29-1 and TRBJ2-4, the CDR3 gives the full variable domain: SAVISQKPSRDICQRGTSLTIQCQVDSQVTMMFWYRQQPGQSLTLIATANQGSEATYESGFVIDKFPISRPNLTFSTLTVSNMSPEDSSIYLCSGLSGIAKNIQYFGAGTRLSVL.